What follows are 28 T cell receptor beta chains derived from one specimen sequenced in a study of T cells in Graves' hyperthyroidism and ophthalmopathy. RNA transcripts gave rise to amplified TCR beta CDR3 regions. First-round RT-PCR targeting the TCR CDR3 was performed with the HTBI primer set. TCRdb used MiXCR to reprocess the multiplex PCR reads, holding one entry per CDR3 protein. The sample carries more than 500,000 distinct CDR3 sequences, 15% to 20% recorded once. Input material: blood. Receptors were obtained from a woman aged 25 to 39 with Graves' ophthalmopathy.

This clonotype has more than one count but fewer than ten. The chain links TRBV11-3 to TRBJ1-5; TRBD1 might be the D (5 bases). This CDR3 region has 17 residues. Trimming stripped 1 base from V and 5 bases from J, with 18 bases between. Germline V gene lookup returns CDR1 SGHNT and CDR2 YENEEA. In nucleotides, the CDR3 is TGTGCCAGCAGCTTAGCGGGGGTACAGACGTTCGATCAGCCCCAGCATTTT. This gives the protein CASSLAGVQTFDQPQHF.

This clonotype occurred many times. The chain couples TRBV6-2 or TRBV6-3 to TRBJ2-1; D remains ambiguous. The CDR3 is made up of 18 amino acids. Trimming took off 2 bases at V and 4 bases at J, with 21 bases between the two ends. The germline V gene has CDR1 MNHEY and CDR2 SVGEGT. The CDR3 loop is CASSYTDRTVISYNEQFF. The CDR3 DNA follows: TGTGCCAGCAGTTACACAGACCGGACGGTAATCTCGTACAATGAGCAGTTCTTC.

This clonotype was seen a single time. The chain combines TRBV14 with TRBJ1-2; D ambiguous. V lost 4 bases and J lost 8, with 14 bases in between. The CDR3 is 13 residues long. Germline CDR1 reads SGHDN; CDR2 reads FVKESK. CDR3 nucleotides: TGTGCCAGCAGCCGGATCACTTGGAGGGGCTACACCTTC. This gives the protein CASSRITWRGYTF.

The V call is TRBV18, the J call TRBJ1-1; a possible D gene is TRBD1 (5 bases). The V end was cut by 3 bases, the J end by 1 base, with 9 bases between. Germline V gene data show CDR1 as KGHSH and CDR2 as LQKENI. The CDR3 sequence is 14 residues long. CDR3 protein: CASSPLQENTEAFF. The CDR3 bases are TGTGCCAGCTCACCCTTACAGGAGAACACTGAAGCTTTCTTT.

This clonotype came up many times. The CDR3 sequence: CATRQGPGSQETQYF. CDR3 nucleotides: TGTGCCACTCGACAGGGGCCGGGGTCACAAGAGACCCAGTACTTC. V is TRBV10-3 and J is TRBJ2-5; 8 bases agree with TRBD1. This CDR3 region has 15 residues. Germline trimming cut 10 bases from V and 2 bases from J; bases unmatched to any gene: 12. Germline values: CDR1 ENHRY, CDR2 SYGVKD.

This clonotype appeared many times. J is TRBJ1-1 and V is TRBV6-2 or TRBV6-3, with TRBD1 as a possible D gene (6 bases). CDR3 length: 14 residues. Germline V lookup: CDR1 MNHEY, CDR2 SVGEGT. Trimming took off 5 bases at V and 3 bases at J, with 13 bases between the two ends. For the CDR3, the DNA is TGTGCCAGCAGTACCATATACAGGGACACTGAAGCTTTCTTT. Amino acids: CASSTIYRDTEAFF.

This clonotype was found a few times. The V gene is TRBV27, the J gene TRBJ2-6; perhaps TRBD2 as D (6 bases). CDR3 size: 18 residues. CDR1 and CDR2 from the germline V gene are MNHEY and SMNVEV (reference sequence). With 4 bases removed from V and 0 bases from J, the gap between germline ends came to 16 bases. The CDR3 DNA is TGTGCCAGCAGTTCACTAGCCTGGGCACTCTCTGGGGCCAACGTCCTGACTTTC. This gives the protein CASSSLAWALSGANVLTF.

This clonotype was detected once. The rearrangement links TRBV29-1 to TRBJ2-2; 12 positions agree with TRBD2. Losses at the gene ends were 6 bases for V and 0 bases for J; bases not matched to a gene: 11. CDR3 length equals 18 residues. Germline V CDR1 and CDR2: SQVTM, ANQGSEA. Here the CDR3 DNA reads TGCAGCGTCCAGGGGCGACTAGCGGGGGACCCGAACACCGGGGAGCTGTTTTTT. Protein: CSVQGRLAGDPNTGELFF.

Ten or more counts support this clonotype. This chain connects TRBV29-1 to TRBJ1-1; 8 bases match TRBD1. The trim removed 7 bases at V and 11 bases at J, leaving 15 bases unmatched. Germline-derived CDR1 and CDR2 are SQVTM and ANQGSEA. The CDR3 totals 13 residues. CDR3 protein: CSANQQGGLWAFF. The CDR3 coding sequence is TGCAGCGCCAACCAACAGGGGGGCCTGTGGGCTTTCTTT.

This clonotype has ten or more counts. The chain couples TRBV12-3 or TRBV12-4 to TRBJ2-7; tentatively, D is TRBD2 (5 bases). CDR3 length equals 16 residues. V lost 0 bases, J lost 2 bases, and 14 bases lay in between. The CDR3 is CASSLARAVSAYEQYF. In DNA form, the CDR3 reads TGTGCCAGCAGTTTAGCGAGGGCAGTGTCCGCCTACGAGCAGTACTTC.

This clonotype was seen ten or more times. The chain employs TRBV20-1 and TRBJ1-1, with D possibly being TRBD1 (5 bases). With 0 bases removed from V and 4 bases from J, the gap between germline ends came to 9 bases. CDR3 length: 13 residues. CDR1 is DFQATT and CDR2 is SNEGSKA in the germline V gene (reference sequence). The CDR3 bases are TGCAGTGCTAGAGATGTGGGGGGCACTGAAGCTTTCTTT. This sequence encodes CSARDVGGTEAFF.

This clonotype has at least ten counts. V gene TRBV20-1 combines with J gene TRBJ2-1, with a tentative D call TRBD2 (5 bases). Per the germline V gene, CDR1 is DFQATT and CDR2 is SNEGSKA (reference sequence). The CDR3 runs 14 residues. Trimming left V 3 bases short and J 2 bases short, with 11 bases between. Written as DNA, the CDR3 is TGCAGTGCTAGCCGAGGGCCCACCTACAATGAGCAGTTCTTC. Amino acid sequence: CSASRGPTYNEQFF.

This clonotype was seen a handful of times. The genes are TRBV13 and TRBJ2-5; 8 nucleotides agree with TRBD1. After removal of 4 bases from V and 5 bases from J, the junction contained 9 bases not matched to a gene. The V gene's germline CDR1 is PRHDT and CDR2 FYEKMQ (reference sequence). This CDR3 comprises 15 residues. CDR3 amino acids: CASSSNQGARETQYF. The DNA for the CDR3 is TGTGCCAGCAGCTCCAATCAGGGGGCTCGTGAGACCCAGTACTTC.

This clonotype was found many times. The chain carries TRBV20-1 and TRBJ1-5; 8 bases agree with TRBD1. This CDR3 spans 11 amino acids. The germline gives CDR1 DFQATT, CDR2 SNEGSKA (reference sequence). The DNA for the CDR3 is TGCAAGACAGGGGGCAATCAGCCCCAGCATTTT. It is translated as CKTGGNQPQHF.

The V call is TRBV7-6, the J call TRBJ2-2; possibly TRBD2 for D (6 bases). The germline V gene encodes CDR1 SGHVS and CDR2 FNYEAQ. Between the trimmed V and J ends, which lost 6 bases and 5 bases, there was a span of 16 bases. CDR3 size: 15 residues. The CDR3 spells CASREGLARTGELFF. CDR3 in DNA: TGTGCCAGCAGAGAGGGACTGGCGAGGACCGGGGAGCTGTTTTTT.

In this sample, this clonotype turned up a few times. The CDR3 protein is CASSEFFRETQYF. The CDR3 DNA follows: TGTGCCAGCAGCGAATTCTTCAGGGAGACCCAGTACTTC. The chain recombines TRBV7-6 with TRBJ2-5; D is unresolved. Germline CDR1 reads SGHVS; CDR2 reads FNYEAQ. The CDR3 spans 13 residues. V shed 5 bases and J shed 5 bases, with 12 bases lying between them. Full variable domain (rest looked up from reference TRBV7-6 and TRBJ2-5): GAGVSQSPRYKVTKRGQDVALRCDPISGHVSLYWYRQALGQGPEFLTYFNYEAQQDKSGLPNDRFSAERPEGSISTLTIQRTEQRDSAMYRCASSEFFRETQYFGPGTRLLVL.

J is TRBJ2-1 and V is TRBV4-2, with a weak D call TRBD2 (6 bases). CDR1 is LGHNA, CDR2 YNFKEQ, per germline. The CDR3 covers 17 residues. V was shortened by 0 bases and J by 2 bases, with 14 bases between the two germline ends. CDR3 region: CASSQDHWEATYNEQFF. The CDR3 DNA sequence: TGTGCCAGCAGCCAAGATCATTGGGAGGCCACCTACAATGAGCAGTTCTTC.

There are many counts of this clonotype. The CDR3 is CASSHSTSGMVETQYF. In nucleotides, the CDR3 is TGTGCCAGCAGCCATTCGACTAGCGGGATGGTAGAGACCCAGTACTTC. This rearrangement joins TRBV3-1 to TRBJ2-5; 11 nucleotides align to TRBD2. The CDR3 loop spans 16 amino acids. CDR1 is LGHDT, CDR2 YNNKEL, per germline (reference sequence). V lost 3 bases to trimming and J lost 4 bases; unmatched junction nucleotides: 7.

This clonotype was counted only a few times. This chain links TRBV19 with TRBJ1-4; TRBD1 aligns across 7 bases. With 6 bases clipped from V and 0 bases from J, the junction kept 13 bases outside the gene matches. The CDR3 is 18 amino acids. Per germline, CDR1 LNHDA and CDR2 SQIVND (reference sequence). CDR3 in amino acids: CASSSVGRTGATNEKLFF. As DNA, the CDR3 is TGTGCCAGTAGCAGCGTTGGGAGGACAGGAGCAACTAATGAAAAACTGTTTTTT.

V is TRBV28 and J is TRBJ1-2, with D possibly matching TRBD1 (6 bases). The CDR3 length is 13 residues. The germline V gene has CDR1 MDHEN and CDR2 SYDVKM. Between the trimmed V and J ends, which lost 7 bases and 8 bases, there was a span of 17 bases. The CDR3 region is CASTPTTGLGYTF. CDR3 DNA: TGTGCCAGCACCCCAACGACAGGTCTGGGCTACACCTTC.

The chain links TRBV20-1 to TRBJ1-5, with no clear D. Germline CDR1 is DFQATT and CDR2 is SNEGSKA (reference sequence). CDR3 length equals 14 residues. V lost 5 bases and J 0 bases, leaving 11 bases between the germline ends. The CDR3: CSAPTIDSNQPQHF. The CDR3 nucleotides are TGCAGTGCTCCCACGATCGATAGCAATCAGCCCCAGCATTTT.

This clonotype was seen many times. The CDR3 sequence: CASSPGTAATYNEQFF. For the CDR3, the DNA is TGTGCCAGCAGCCCCGGGACAGCCGCCACCTACAATGAGCAGTTCTTC. The chain links TRBV11-3 to TRBJ2-1; 7 nucleotides align to TRBD1. V was pared by 5 bases and J by 2 bases, with 9 bases of the junction left unmatched. CDR1 and CDR2 (germline): SGHNT, YENEEA. The CDR3 covers 16 residues. Full variable domain (missing parts from reference TRBV11-3 and TRBJ2-1): EAGVVQSPRYKIIEKKQPVAFWCNPISGHNTLYWYLQNLGQGPELLIRYENEEAVDDSQLPKDRFSAERLKGVDSTLKIQPAELGDSAVYLCASSPGTAATYNEQFFGPGTRLTVL.

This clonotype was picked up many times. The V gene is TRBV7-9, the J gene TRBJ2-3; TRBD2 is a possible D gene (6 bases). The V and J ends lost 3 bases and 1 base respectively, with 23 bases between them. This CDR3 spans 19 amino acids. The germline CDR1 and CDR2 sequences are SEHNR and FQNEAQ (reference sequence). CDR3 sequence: CASSFETTETSVGTDTQYF. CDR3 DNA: TGTGCCAGCAGCTTTGAGACTACGGAGACTAGTGTGGGCACAGATACGCAGTATTTT.

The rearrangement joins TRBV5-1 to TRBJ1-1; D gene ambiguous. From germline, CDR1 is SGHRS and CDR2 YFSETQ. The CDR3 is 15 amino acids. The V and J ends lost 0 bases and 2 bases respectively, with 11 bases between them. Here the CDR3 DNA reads TGCGCCAGCAGCTTGGCCACCGATGTTAACACTGAAGCTTTCTTT. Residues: CASSLATDVNTEAFF.

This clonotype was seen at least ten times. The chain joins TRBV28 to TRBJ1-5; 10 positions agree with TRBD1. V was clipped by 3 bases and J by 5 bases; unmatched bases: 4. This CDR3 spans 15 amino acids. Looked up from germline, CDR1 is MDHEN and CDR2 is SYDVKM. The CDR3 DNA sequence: TGTGCCAGCAGTTTGGCCGGGACAGGGGATCAGCCCCAGCATTTT. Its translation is CASSLAGTGDQPQHF. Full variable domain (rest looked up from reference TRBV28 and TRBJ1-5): DVKVTQSSRYLVKRTGEKVFLECVQDMDHENMFWYRQDPGLGLRLIYFSYDVKMKEKGDIPEGYSVSREKKERFSLILESASTNQTSMYLCASSLAGTGDQPQHFGDGTRLSIL.

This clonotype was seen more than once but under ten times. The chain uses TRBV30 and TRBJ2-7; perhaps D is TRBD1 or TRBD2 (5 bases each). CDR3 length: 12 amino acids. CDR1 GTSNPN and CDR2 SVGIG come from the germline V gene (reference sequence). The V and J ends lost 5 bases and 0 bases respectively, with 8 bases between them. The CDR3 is CAWGTGSYEQYF. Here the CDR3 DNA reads TGTGCCTGGGGGACGGGCTCCTACGAGCAGTACTTC.

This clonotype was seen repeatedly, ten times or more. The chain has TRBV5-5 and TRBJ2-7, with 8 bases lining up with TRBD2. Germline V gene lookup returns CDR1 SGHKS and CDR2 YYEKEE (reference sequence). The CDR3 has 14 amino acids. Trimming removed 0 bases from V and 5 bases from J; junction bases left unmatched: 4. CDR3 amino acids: CASSLAGGVNEQYF. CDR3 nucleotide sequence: TGTGCCAGCAGCTTGGCGGGAGGGGTCAACGAGCAGTACTTC.

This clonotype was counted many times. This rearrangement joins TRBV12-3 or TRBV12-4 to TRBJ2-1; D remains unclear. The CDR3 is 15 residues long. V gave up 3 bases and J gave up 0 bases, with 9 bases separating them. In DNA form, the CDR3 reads TGTGCCAGCAGTTTGGGCGTTAGCTCCTACAATGAGCAGTTCTTC. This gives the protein CASSLGVSSYNEQFF.